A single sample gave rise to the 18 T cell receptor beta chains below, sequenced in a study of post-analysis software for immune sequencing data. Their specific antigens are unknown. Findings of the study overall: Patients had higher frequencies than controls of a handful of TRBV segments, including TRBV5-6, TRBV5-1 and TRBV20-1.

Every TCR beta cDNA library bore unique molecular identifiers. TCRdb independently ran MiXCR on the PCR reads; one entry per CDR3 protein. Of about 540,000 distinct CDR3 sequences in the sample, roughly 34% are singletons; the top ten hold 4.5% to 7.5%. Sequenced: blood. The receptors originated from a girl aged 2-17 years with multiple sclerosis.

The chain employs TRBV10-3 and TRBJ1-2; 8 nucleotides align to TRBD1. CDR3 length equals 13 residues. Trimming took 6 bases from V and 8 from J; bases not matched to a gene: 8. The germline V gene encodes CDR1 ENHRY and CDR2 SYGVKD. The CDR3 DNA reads TGTGCCATCAGCGTCCAGGGGGCGATCGGCTACACCTTC. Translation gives CAISVQGAIGYTF.

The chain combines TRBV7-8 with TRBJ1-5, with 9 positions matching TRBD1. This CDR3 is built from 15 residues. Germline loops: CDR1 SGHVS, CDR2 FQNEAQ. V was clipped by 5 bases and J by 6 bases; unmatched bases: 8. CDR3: CASSLQGAGGQPQHF. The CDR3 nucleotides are TGTGCCAGCAGCCTACAGGGGGCAGGGGGTCAGCCCCAGCATTTT.

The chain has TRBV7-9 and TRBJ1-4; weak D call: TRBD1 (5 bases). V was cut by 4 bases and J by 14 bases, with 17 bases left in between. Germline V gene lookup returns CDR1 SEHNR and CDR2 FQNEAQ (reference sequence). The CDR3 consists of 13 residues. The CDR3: CASSSLGASTLFF. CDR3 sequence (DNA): TGTGCCAGCAGCTCCCTAGGGGCCAGTACGCTGTTTTTT.

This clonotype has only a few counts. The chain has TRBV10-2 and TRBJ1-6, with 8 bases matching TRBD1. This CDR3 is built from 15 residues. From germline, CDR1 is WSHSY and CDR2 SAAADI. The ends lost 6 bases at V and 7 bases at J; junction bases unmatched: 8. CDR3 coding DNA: TGCGCCAGCAGAGGACAGGGAGGCGGGAATTCACCCCTCCACTTT. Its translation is CASRGQGGGNSPLHF.

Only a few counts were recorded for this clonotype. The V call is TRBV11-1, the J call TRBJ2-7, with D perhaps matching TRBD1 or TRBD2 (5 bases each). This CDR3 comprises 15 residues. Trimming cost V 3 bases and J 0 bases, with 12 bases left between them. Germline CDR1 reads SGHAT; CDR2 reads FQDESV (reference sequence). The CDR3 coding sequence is TGTGCCAGCAGCTTCTCAGCGGACAACTCCTACGAGCAGTACTTC. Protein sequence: CASSFSADNSYEQYF.

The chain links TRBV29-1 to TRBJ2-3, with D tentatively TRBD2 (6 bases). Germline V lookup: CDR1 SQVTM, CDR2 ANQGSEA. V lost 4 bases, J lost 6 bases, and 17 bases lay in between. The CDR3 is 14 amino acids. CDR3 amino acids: CSVAGTSSRDTQYF. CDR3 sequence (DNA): TGCAGCGTTGCAGGGACTTCCTCTCGGGATACGCAGTATTTT.

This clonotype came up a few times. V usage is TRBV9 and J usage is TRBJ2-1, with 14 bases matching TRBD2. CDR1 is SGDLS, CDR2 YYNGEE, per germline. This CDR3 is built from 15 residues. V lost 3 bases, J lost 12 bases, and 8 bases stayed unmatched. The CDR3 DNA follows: TGTGCCAGCAGCGCTGGGACTAGCGGGGGCCCCGGGCAGTTCTTC. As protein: CASSAGTSGGPGQFF.

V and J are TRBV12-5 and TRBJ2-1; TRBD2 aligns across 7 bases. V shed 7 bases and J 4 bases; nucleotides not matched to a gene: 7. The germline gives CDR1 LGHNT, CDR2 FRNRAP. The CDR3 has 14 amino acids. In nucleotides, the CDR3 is TGTGCTAGTGCCACCGGGACTACGTACAATGAGCAGTTCTTC. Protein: CASATGTTYNEQFF.

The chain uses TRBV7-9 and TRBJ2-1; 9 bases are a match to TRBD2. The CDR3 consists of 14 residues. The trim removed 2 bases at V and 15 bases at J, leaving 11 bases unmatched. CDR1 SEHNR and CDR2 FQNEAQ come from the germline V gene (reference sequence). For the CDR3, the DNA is TGTGCCAGCAGCTTATACCCCAGGCGGGGGGGCCCGTTCTTC. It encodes CASSLYPRRGGPFF.

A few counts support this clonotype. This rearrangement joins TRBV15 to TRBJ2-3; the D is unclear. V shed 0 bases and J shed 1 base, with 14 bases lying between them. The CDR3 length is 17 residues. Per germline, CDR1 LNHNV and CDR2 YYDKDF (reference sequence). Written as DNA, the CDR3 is TGTGCCACCAGCAGAGATACCTCGGCTCTTGGCACAGATACGCAGTATTTT. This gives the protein CATSRDTSALGTDTQYF.

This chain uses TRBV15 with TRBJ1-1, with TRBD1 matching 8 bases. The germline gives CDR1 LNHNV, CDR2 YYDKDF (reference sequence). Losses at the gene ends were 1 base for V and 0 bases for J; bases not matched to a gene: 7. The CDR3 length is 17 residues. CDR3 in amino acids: CATSRGQGAILNTEAFF. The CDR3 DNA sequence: TGTGCCACCAGCAGAGGCCAGGGGGCAATTCTGAACACTGAAGCTTTCTTT.

DNA for the CDR3: TGTGCCAGCAGCGTAGCTACGCCCTACAATGAGCAGTTCTTC. Its protein is CASSVATPYNEQFF. The chain carries TRBV9 and TRBJ2-1; D is uncertain. The CDR3 has 14 residues. V lost 0 bases, J lost 2 bases, and 6 bases lay in between. Germline CDR1 SGDLS, CDR2 YYNGEE.

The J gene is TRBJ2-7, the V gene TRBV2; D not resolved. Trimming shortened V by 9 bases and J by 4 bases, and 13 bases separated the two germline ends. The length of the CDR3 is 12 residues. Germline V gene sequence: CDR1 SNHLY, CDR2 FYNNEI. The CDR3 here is CASSSPVYEQYF. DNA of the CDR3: TGTGCCAGTTCATCCCCTGTATACGAGCAGTACTTC.

Here the CDR3 reads CASSLERDSLRTNEKLFF. In DNA form, the CDR3 reads TGTGCCAGCAGCTTAGAAAGGGACAGCCTGCGCACTAATGAAAAACTGTTTTTT. J is TRBJ1-4 and V is TRBV11-2, with 7 positions matching TRBD1. V was pared by 0 bases and J by 2 bases, with 9 bases of the junction left unmatched. The CDR3 totals 18 residues. The V gene's germline CDR1 is SGHAT and CDR2 FQNNGV.

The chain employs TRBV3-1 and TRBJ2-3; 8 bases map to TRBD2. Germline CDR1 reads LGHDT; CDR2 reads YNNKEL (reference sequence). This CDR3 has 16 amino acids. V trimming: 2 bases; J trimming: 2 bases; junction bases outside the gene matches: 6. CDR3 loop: CASSQWRGVATDTQYF. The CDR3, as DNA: TGTGCCAGCAGCCAATGGCGGGGGGTTGCCACAGATACGCAGTATTTT.

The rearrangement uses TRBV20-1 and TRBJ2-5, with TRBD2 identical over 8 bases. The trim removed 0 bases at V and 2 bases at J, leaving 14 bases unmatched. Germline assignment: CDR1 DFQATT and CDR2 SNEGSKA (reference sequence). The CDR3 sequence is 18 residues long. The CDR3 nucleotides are TGCAGTGCTAGAGATATCCGATCAGCGGGGGCGATACAAGAGACCCAGTACTTC. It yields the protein CSARDIRSAGAIQETQYF.

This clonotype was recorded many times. DNA for the CDR3: TGCAGTGCTAGTTATTCGGAGACCCAGTACTTC. Amino acids: CSASYSETQYF. The rearrangement joins TRBV20-1 to TRBJ2-5; no definite D call. CDR3 length: 11 amino acids. Germline CDR1 reads DFQATT; CDR2 reads SNEGSKA (reference sequence). The germline V and J ends were trimmed by 3 bases and 5 bases, with 7 bases remaining between them.

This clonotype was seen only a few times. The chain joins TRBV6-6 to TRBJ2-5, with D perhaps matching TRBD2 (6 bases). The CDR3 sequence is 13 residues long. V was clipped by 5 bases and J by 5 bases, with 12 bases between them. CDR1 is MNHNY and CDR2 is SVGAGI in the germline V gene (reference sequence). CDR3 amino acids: CASSGQSGETQYF. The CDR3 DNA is TGTGCCAGCAGTGGGCAAAGCGGGGAGACCCAGTACTTC.